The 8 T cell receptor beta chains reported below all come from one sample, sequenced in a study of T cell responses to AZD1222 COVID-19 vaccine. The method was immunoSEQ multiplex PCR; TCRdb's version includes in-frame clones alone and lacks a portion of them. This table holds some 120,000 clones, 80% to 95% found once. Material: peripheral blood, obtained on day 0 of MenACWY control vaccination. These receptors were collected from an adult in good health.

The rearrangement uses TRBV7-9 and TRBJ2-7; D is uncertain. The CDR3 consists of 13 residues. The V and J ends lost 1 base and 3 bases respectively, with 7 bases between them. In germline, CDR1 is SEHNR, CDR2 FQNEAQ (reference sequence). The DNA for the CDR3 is TGTGCCAGCAGCTTAGGTGGCGGCTACGAGCAGTACTTC. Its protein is CASSLGGGYEQYF.

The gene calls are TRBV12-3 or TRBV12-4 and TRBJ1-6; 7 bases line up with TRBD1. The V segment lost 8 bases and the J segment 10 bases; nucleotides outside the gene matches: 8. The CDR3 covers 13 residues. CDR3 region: CASSEDRDSPLHF. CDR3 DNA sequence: TGTGCCAGCTCCGAAGACAGGGACTCACCCCTCCACTTT.

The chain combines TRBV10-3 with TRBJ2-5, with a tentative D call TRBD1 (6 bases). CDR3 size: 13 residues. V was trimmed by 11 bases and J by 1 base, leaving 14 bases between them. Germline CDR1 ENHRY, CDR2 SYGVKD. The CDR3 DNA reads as TGTGCCGCCCAGGGGCAGGTCCAAGAGACCCAGTACTTC. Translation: CAAQGQVQETQYF.

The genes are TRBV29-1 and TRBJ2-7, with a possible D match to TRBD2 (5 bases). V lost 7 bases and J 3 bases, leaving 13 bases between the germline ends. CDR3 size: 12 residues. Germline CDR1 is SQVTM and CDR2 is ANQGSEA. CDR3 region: CSAWTGSYEQYF. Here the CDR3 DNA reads TGCAGCGCCTGGACTGGTAGCTACGAGCAGTACTTC.

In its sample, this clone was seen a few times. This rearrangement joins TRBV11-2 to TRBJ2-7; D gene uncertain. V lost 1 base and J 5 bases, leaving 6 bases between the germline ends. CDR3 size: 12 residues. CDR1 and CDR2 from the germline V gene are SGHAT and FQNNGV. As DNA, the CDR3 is TGTGCCAGCAGCTTAGGAGCCCACGAGCAGTACTTC. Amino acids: CASSLGAHEQYF. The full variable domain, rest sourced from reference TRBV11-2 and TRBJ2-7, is EAGVAQSPRYKIIEKRQSVAFWCNPISGHATLYWYQQILGQGPKLLIQFQNNGVVDDSQLPKDRFSAERLKGVDSTLKIQPAKLEDSAVYLCASSLGAHEQYFGPGTRLTVT.

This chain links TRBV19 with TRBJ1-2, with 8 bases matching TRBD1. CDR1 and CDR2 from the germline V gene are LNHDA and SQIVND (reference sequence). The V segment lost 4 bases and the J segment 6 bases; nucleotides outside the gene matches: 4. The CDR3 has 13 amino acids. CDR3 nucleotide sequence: TGTGCCAGTAGTAGGACAGGGCCCGATGGCTACACCTTC. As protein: CASSRTGPDGYTF.

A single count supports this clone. The CDR3 nucleotides read TGTGCCAGCAGCCTGACTAGCGGGCCCTCCTACGAGCAGTACTTC. Amino acid sequence: CASSLTSGPSYEQYF. V usage is TRBV7-3 and J usage is TRBJ2-7, with 10 nucleotides matching TRBD2. CDR1 is SGHTA and CDR2 is FQGTGA in the germline V gene. Trimming took 5 bases from V and 0 from J; bases not matched to a gene: 4. The CDR3 is made up of 15 amino acids. The full variable domain, rest sourced from reference TRBV7-3 and TRBJ2-7, is GAGVSQTPSNKVTEKGKYVELRCDPISGHTALYWYRQSLGQGPEFLIYFQGTGAADDSGLPNDRFFAVRPEGSVSTLKIQRTERGDSAVYLCASSLTSGPSYEQYFGPGTRLTVT.

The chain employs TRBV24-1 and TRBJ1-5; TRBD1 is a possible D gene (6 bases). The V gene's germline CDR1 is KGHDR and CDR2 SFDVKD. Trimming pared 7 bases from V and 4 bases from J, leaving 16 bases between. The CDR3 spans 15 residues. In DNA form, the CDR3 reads TGTGCCACCAGCCCGGGGGGGGCCATTAATCAGCCCCAGCATTTT. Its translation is CATSPGGAINQPQHF.